This passage covers 12 T cell receptor beta chains from one sample sequenced in a study of T cell changes during pregnancy in multiple sclerosis. Assay: immunoSEQ multiplex PCR; the TCRdb copy retains only in-frame clones and omits some. The table records about 100,000 clones, approximately 90% of them present only once. Sequenced here: peripheral blood, sampled after pregnancy. Receptor source: a female donor with multiple sclerosis, enrolled in a pregnancy study.

The V gene is TRBV7-8, the J gene TRBJ2-7; 11 bases are shared with TRBD1. V lost 4 bases, J lost 6 bases, and 11 bases stayed unmatched. Germline CDR1 and CDR2: SGHVS and FQNEAQ. This CDR3 comprises 16 residues. The DNA of the CDR3 is TGTGCCAGCAGCTCAAGCGTCGGACAGGGGGCACTCGAGCAGTACTTC. Translated, it gives CASSSSVGQGALEQYF.

This clone was found once. The chain employs TRBV5-8 and TRBJ1-1, with 8 nucleotides matching TRBD1. V gave up 4 bases and J gave up 10 bases; unmatched junction bases: 12. CDR3 length: 14 amino acids. Germline CDR1 and CDR2: SGHTS and YDEGEE. CDR3 amino acids: CASSDPSGGWSAFF. The CDR3 bases are TGTGCCAGCAGCGACCCCTCAGGGGGCTGGTCAGCTTTCTTT.

The chain combines TRBV2 with TRBJ1-5, with 7 bases matching TRBD1. The CDR3 consists of 15 residues. Germline CDR1 is SNHLY and CDR2 is FYNNEI. V trimming: 4 bases; J trimming: 2 bases; junction bases outside the gene matches: 5. DNA for the CDR3: TGTGCCAGCAGTGTTGCCCAGGGGGGCAATCAGCCCCAGCATTTT. Encoded protein: CASSVAQGGNQPQHF.

The chain combines TRBV14 with TRBJ2-5, with 9 bases matching TRBD2. CDR3 size: 14 residues. Germline-derived CDR1 and CDR2 are SGHDN and FVKESK. V shed 2 bases and J 4 bases; nucleotides not matched to a gene: 2. The CDR3 protein is CASSQRRGGETQYF. The CDR3 nucleotides are TGTGCCAGCAGCCAAAGGCGGGGGGGAGAGACCCAGTACTTC.

The rearrangement joins TRBV7-3 to TRBJ1-1; 8 bases line up with TRBD1. The length of the CDR3 is 15 residues. CDR1 is SGHTA and CDR2 is FQGTGA in the germline V gene. J was trimmed by 4 bases and V by 2 bases; bases with no gene match: 6. CDR3 amino acids: CASSLQGATGTEAFF. The CDR3 DNA sequence: TGTGCCAGCAGCTTACAGGGGGCTACGGGCACTGAAGCTTTCTTT. The full variable domain, its missing parts supplied by reference TRBV7-3 and TRBJ1-1, is GAGVSQTPSNKVTEKGKYVELRCDPISGHTALYWYRQSLGQGPEFLIYFQGTGAADDSGLPNDRFFAVRPEGSVSTLKIQRTERGDSAVYLCASSLQGATGTEAFFGQGTRLTVV.

The rearrangement links TRBV27 to TRBJ1-1; a weak D match, TRBD1 (5 bases). Per germline, CDR1 MNHEY and CDR2 SMNVEV (reference sequence). The V end was cut by 3 bases, the J end by 1 base, with 9 bases between. This CDR3 region has 14 residues. For the CDR3, the DNA is TGTGCCAGCAGTTTTCGACAGACGAACACTGAAGCTTTCTTT. Amino acids: CASSFRQTNTEAFF.

V and J are TRBV29-1 and TRBJ1-4; D is perhaps TRBD1 (5 bases). Germline CDR1 SQVTM, CDR2 ANQGSEA. The CDR3 sequence is 14 residues long. With 4 bases removed from V and 5 bases from J, the gap between germline ends came to 14 bases. The CDR3 DNA sequence: TGCAGCGTTGTCTTCAGACAGCAAAATGAAAAACTGTTTTTT. Translated, it gives CSVVFRQQNEKLFF.

This CDR3 reads CASSPHGTEAFF. DNA for the CDR3: TGTGCCAGCTCACCCCACGGGACTGAAGCTTTCTTT. V and J are TRBV18 and TRBJ1-1; D call uncertain. The CDR3 totals 12 residues. V lost 3 bases and J 5 bases, leaving 7 bases between the germline ends. The germline gives CDR1 KGHSH, CDR2 LQKENI.

V and J are TRBV5-1 and TRBJ2-6, with a tentative D call TRBD1 (5 bases). Trimming took 4 bases from V and 1 from J, leaving 18 bases between them. This CDR3 is built from 18 residues. Germline V gene data show CDR1 as SGHRS and CDR2 as YFSETQ. The CDR3 sequence is CASSPLKGSRSGANVLTF. DNA for the CDR3: TGCGCCAGCAGCCCCCTCAAGGGGTCGAGGTCTGGGGCCAACGTCCTGACTTTC.

This chain connects TRBV6-5 to TRBJ2-7, with 7 nucleotides matching TRBD1. Losses at the gene ends were 5 bases for V and 1 base for J; bases not matched to a gene: 8. CDR3 length: 15 residues. Germline lookup yields CDR1 MNHEY and CDR2 SVGAGI. In DNA form, the CDR3 reads TGTGCCAGCAGTCCCGGGACAGCGTCTTCCTACGAGCAGTACTTC. Translated, it gives CASSPGTASSYEQYF.

The chain recombines TRBV28 with TRBJ1-4, with 7 bases identical to TRBD1. There are 11 residues in the CDR3. V lost 9 bases to trimming and J lost 8 bases; unmatched junction nucleotides: 3. The germline V gene encodes CDR1 MDHEN and CDR2 SYDVKM. CDR3: CASATGEKLFF. CDR3 in DNA: TGTGCCAGTGCGACAGGGGAAAAACTGTTTTTT. Filled out from reference TRBV28 and TRBJ1-4, the complete variable domain reads DVKVTQSSRYLVKRTGEKVFLECVQDMDHENMFWYRQDPGLGLRLIYFSYDVKMKEKGDIPEGYSVSREKKERFSLILESASTNQTSMYLCASATGEKLFFGSGTQLSVL.

The chain is built from TRBV25-1 and TRBJ1-2; tentatively, D is TRBD1 (6 bases). CDR3 length: 14 residues. In germline, CDR1 is MGHDK, CDR2 SYGVNS. Between the trimmed V and J ends, which lost 3 bases and 7 bases, there was a span of 15 bases. This CDR3 is CASSDVYRVRGYTF. For the CDR3, the DNA is TGTGCCAGCAGTGATGTCTACAGGGTCCGTGGCTACACCTTC.